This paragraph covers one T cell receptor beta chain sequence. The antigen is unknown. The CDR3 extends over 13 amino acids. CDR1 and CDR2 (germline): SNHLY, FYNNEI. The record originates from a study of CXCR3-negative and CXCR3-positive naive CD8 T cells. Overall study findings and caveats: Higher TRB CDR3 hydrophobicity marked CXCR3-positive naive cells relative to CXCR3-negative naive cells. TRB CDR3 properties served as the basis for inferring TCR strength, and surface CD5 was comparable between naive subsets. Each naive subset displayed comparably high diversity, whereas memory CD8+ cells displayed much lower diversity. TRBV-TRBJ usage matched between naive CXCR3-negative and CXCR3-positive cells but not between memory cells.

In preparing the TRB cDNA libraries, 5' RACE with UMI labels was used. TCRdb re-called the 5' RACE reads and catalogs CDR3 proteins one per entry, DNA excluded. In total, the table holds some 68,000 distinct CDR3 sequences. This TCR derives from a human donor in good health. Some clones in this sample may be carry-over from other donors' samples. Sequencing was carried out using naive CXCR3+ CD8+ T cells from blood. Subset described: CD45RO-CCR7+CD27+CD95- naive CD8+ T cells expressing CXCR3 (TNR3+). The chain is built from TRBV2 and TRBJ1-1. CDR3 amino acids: CASLTGLNTEAFF.